A selection of T cell receptor beta chains follows, all from one sample in a study of blood T cell repertoires in COVID-19. Assay: immunoSEQ multiplex PCR; the TCRdb copy retains only in-frame clones and omits some. The sample consists of just under 70,000 clones, roughly 88% of them appearing once. The sequenced sample consisted of peripheral blood. All receptors come from a man under 40 with acute or convalescent COVID-19. CDR3s include the opening cysteine and the closing phenylalanine or tryptophan. D genes are given only for firm matches.

d_gene,v_gene,j_gene,CDR3aa
TRBD2,TRBV28,TRBJ2-3,CASSAEAGGLNTQYF
-,TRBV6-1,TRBJ1-6,CASSEEIKQGRSPLHF
-,TRBV7-9,TRBJ1-4,CASSPQEKVEKLFF
TRBD1,TRBV27,TRBJ1-2,CASSFQGAMGYGYTF
TRBD1,TRBV7-9,TRBJ2-7,CASSLALGTDFYEQYF
-,TRBV19,TRBJ1-5,CASAGNSNQPQHF
-,TRBV2,TRBJ1-2,CASSGVLGQGIYGYTF
-,TRBV5-1,TRBJ1-3,CASSLAGGLSGNTIYF
-,TRBV6-5,TRBJ1-6,CASSYSKQGYSPLHF
TRBD2,TRBV7-2,TRBJ2-1,CASATPTSGVGGEQFF
-,TRBV7-3,TRBJ2-1,CASSLSNRNYEPLSDEQFF
-,TRBV4-1,TRBJ1-5,CASSQDRGQPQHF
TRBD1,TRBV25-1,TRBJ1-5,CASQDRAGQPQHF
TRBD1,TRBV30,TRBJ1-2,CAWGDRTNYGYTF